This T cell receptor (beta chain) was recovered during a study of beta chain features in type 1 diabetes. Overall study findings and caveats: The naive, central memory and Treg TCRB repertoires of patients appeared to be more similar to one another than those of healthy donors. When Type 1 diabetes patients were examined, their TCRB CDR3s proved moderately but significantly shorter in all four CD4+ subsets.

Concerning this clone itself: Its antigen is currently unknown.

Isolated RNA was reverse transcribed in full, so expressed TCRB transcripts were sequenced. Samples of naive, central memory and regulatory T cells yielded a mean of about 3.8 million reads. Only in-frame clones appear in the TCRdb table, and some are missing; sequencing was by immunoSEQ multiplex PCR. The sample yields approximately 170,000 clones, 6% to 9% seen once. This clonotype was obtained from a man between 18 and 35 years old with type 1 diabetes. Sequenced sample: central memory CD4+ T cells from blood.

The CDR3 bases are TGTGCCAGTAGTATAGATCCCAGCGCGGGAGGCTACACCTTC. Protein sequence: CASSIDPSAGGYTF. The rearrangement uses TRBV19 and TRBJ1-2; unclear D gene. Germline V lookup: CDR1 LNHDA, CDR2 SQIVND (reference sequence). CDR3 size: 14 residues. The V end lost 0 bases, the J end lost 8 bases, and 13 bases lay between the germline ends.